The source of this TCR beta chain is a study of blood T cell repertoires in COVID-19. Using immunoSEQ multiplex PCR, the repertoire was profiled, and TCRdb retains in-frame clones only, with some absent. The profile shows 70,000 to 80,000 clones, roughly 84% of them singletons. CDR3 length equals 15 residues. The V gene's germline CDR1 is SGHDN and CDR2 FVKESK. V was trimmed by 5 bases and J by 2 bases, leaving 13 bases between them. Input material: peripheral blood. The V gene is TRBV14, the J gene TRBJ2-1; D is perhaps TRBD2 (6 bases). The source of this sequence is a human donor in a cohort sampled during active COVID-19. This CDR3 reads CASSTRDSTYNEQFF. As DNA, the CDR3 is TGTGCCAGCAGCACCCGGGACTCTACCTACAATGAGCAGTTCTTC.